Listed below are T cell receptor beta chains from one sample, sequenced in a study of blood T cell repertoires in COVID-19. Here immunoSEQ multiplex PCR was the method, and the copy in TCRdb shows in-frame clones only, minus some. The sample has about 270,000 clones, around 90% seen once. Sequenced sample: PBMCs or T cells enriched from blood (not recorded which). These receptors were taken from a woman aged 25 to 39 with acute COVID-19. CDR3s leave out the opening cysteine and the closing phenylalanine or tryptophan. Fields, in order: V gene, J gene, CDR3 protein.

v_gene: TRBV30; j_gene: TRBJ2-3; CDR3aa: AWSVGQGIGDTQY
v_gene: TRBV5-1; j_gene: TRBJ2-6; CDR3aa: ASSILAGNSGANVLT
v_gene: TRBV7-9; j_gene: TRBJ2-2; CDR3aa: ASSLGEATGELF
v_gene: TRBV11-2; j_gene: TRBJ2-1; CDR3aa: ASSLAWVAGGYNEQF
v_gene: TRBV5-1; j_gene: TRBJ2-3; CDR3aa: ASSWGDTDTQY
v_gene: TRBV15; j_gene: TRBJ1-5; CDR3aa: ATSSQGEPQH
v_gene: TRBV5-4; j_gene: TRBJ1-3; CDR3aa: ASSTGQGSDTIY
v_gene: TRBV29-1; j_gene: TRBJ2-1; CDR3aa: GAPAGGSSYNEQF
v_gene: TRBV7-8; j_gene: TRBJ1-1; CDR3aa: ARIRHMNTEAF
v_gene: TRBV21-1; j_gene: TRBJ1-2; CDR3aa: ASSPHGRQGNGYT
v_gene: TRBV4-3; j_gene: TRBJ1-5; CDR3aa: ASSPGTGNQPQH
v_gene: TRBV19; j_gene: TRBJ2-1; CDR3aa: ASRPQVAYNEQF
v_gene: TRBV6-1; j_gene: TRBJ2-1; CDR3aa: ASSAPSRARADNEQF
v_gene: TRBV6-5; j_gene: TRBJ1-6; CDR3aa: ASRRREDSPLH
v_gene: TRBV6-5; j_gene: TRBJ2-7; CDR3aa: ASSYLTGGEQY
v_gene: TRBV29-1; j_gene: TRBJ1-4; CDR3aa: SVFGAHEKLF
v_gene: TRBV28; j_gene: TRBJ2-7; CDR3aa: ASTTGVSEQY
v_gene: TRBV2; j_gene: TRBJ2-1; CDR3aa: ASSARWGPPYNEQF
v_gene: TRBV5-1; j_gene: TRBJ2-3; CDR3aa: ASSRRPSGSTDTQY
v_gene: TRBV28; j_gene: TRBJ2-1; CDR3aa: ASKDGGSSYNEQF
v_gene: TRBV11-2; j_gene: TRBJ2-7; CDR3aa: ASSLVSEQY
v_gene: TRBV28; j_gene: TRBJ1-2; CDR3aa: ASTPLGSGYGYT
v_gene: TRBV11-2; j_gene: TRBJ1-2; CDR3aa: ASSLSSPGVTYGYT
v_gene: TRBV5-1; j_gene: TRBJ2-3; CDR3aa: ASSLVPGLTGPDTQY
v_gene: TRBV19; j_gene: TRBJ1-1; CDR3aa: ASRRTDLYTEAF
v_gene: TRBV24-1; j_gene: TRBJ2-1; CDR3aa: ATKQGPYNEQF
v_gene: TRBV2; j_gene: TRBJ2-4; CDR3aa: ASSDEGNIQY
v_gene: TRBV3-1/TRBV3-2; j_gene: TRBJ2-5; CDR3aa: ASSQDAEGGETQY
v_gene: TRBV6-5; j_gene: TRBJ1-5; CDR3aa: ASRQGNQPQH
v_gene: TRBV5-4; j_gene: TRBJ2-4; CDR3aa: ASSFRGAKNIQY
v_gene: TRBV7-8; j_gene: TRBJ2-3; CDR3aa: ASSSPRGPNTDTQY
v_gene: TRBV18; j_gene: TRBJ1-3; CDR3aa: ASSPLSFSTGNTIY
v_gene: TRBV19; j_gene: TRBJ2-7; CDR3aa: ASSAMTGPYEQY